A selection of T cell receptor beta chains follows, all from one sample in a study of shared clonotypes between healthy human individuals. Produced via immunoSEQ multiplex PCR; TCRdb's table is partial and in-frame only. The sample has roughly 590,000 clones; around 95% are singletons. Sequenced input: naive CD8+ T cells sorted from blood. The receptor set was obtained from a woman in her 30s in good health. Both conserved end residues are part of each CDR3. D genes are given only for firm matches. Clone size appears in some rows only: once, few, many, or a class for an expanded clone.

>TRBD1|TRBJ2-7|TRBV7-9|once
TGTGCCAGCAGCCATACAGGGGGTGGCTACGAGCAGTACTTC
CASSHTGGGYEQYF
>TRBD1|TRBJ1-5|TRBV27|few
TGTGCCAGCAGTAGGGGGACAGGGGTTCAGCCCCAGCATTTT
CASSRGTGVQPQHF
>TRBD2|TRBJ2-1|TRBV5-8|-
TGTGCCAGCAGCTTAGCGGGAGGGCCTTATGAGCAGTTCTTC
CASSLAGGPYEQFF
>-|TRBJ2-2|TRBV6-5|-
TGTGCCAGCAGTTATTCTGACACGGGGGAAACCGGGGAGCTGTTTTTT
CASSYSDTGETGELFF
>-|TRBJ1-4|TRBV7-9|-
TGTGCCAGCAGCTTAGCGGAGGTCAGATTTAATGAAAAACTGTTTTTT
CASSLAEVRFNEKLFF
>TRBD2|TRBJ2-2|TRBV10-1|-
TGCGCCAGCACCGGGAGGATAAACACCGGGGAGCTGTTTTTT
CASTGRINTGELFF
>-|TRBJ2-6|TRBV4-1|-
TGCGCCAGCAGCCAAGTGTATTCTGGGGCCAACGTCCTGACTTTC
CASSQVYSGANVLTF
>-|TRBJ1-6|TRBV28|-
TGTGCCAGCAGTTTAAGAACCCGGAGCTCACCCCTCCACTTT
CASSLRTRSSPLHF
>-|TRBJ2-7|TRBV28|-
TGTGCCAGCAAACCTCCCAGGCTAGGCTACGAGCAGTACTTC
CASKPPRLGYEQYF
>-|TRBJ2-7|TRBV27|-
TGTGCCAGCAGTTCTCTGGACACGGTGCCCGAGCAGTACTTC
CASSSLDTVPEQYF
>-|TRBJ2-1|TRBV28|-
TGTGCCAGCAGTTTAATAGGACTGCGGTACAATGAGCAGTTCTTC
CASSLIGLRYNEQFF
>-|TRBJ1-2|TRBV27|-
TGTGCCAGCAGTTTCGCAGGGAACTATGGCTACACCTTC
CASSFAGNYGYTF
>TRBD1|TRBJ1-6|TRBV28|-
TGTGCCAGCAGTTCTCCGACAGGGTATTATGATTCACCCCTCCACTTT
CASSSPTGYYDSPLHF
>-|TRBJ2-3|TRBV5-4|-
TGTGCCAGCAGCTCTCCTGGGAGCACAGATACGCAGTATTTT
CASSSPGSTDTQYF
>-|TRBJ1-1|TRBV5-8|-
TGTGCCAGCAGCTTGGCCATTCGTACAGGAAAAACTGAAGCTTTCTTT
CASSLAIRTGKTEAFF
>-|TRBJ2-7|TRBV7-8|-
TGTGCCAGCAGCCCTGCCCACGAGCAGTACTTC
CASSPAHEQYF
>-|TRBJ1-1|TRBV10-3|-
TGTGCCATCAGTGTTGGCAGCGATGAAGCTTTCTTT
CAISVGSDEAFF
>-|TRBJ2-5|TRBV28|-
TGTGCCAGCAGGGGAACTAGCTCTAGAGAGACCCAGTACTTC
CASRGTSSRETQYF
>TRBD2|TRBJ2-7|TRBV14|once
TGTGCCAGCAGCAAGCTAGCGGGAGGCCGCTCCTACGAGCAGTACTTC
CASSKLAGGRSYEQYF
>-|TRBJ2-1|TRBV7-2|-
TGTGCCAGCAGCTCCCCGACTAGTCTTTTCAATTATGAGCAGTTCTTC
CASSSPTSLFNYEQFF
>-|TRBJ1-2|TRBV28|-
TGTGCCAGCAGCCCCTCTGTCGCCGACGGGGAAATATATGGCTACACCTTC
CASSPSVADGEIYGYTF
>-|TRBJ2-1|TRBV7-9|-
TGTGCCAGCAGCCTAACAGGGAGCTCCTACAATGAGCAGTTCTTC
CASSLTGSSYNEQFF
>TRBD1|TRBJ2-3|TRBV9|-
TGTGCCAGCAGCGTATCTACACCAGACAGGGTAGAAACAGATACGCAGTATTTT
CASSVSTPDRVETDTQYF
>TRBD1|TRBJ1-1|TRBV9|-
TGTGCCAGCAGCGCTAATCCGGGACAGGGGGCAGTGGGCACTGAAGCTTTCTTT
CASSANPGQGAVGTEAFF